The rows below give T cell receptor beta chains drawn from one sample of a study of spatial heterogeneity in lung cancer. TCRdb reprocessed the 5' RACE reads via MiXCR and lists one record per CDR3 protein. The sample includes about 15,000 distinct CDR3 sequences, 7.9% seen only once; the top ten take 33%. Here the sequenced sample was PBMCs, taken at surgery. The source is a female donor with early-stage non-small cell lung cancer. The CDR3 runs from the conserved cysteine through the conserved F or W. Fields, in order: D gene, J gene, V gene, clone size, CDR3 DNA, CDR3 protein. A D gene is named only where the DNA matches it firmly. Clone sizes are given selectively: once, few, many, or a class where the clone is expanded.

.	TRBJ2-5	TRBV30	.	TGTGCCTGGAGTGAAGGGGGGGGAGAGACCCAGTACTTC	CAWSEGGGETQYF
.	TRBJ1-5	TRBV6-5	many	TGTGCCAGCAGTTACTTGGGGGGCAATCAGCCCCAGCATTTT	CASSYLGGNQPQHF
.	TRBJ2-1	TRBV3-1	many	TGTGCCAGCAGCCAAGACAGGGGGGCGCAGTTCTTC	CASSQDRGAQFF
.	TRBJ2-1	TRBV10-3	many	TGTGCCATCAGTGAAGGAAGGAATGAGCAGTTCTTC	CAISEGRNEQFF
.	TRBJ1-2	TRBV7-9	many	TGTGCCAGCAGCCCTGGACTGAACTATGGCTACACCTTC	CASSPGLNYGYTF
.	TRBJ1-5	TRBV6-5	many	TGTGCCAGCAGTTATAGAAGGGATCAGCCCCAGCATTTT	CASSYRRDQPQHF
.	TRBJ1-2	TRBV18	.	TGTGCCAGCTCAACCGGGGAAGAGGGTTATGGCTACACCTTC	CASSTGEEGYGYTF
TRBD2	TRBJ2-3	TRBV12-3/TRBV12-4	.	TGTGCCAGCAGTTTATGGGGAGGGGTGGATACGCAGTATTTT	CASSLWGGVDTQYF
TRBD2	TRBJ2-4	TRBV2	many	TGTGCCAGCAGTGAAGATAGCGGGAGTCTCCTAGCCAAAAACATTCAGTACTTC	CASSEDSGSLLAKNIQYF
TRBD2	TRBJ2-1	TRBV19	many	TGTGCCAGTAGTATAGGGAGTAGCGGGAGGGATGAGCAGTTCTTC	CASSIGSSGRDEQFF
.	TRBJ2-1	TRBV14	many	TGTGCCAGCAGCCAGTGGGGGGCCACCTACAATGAGCAGTTCTTC	CASSQWGATYNEQFF
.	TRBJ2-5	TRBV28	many	TGTGCCAGCACCCGGCCCGCAGAGACCCAGTACTTC	CASTRPAETQYF
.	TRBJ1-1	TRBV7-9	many	TGTGCCAGCACCATTAGCAGGCGGGGGAACACTGAAGCTTTCTTT	CASTISRRGNTEAFF
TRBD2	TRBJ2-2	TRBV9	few	TGTGCCAGCAGCCCTTCAGCGGGAGGGGCCGGGGAGCTGTTTTTT	CASSPSAGGAGELFF
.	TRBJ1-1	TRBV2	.	TGTGCCAGCAGTCCTCTTTTGGGACTGAACACTGAAGCTTTCTTT	CASSPLLGLNTEAFF